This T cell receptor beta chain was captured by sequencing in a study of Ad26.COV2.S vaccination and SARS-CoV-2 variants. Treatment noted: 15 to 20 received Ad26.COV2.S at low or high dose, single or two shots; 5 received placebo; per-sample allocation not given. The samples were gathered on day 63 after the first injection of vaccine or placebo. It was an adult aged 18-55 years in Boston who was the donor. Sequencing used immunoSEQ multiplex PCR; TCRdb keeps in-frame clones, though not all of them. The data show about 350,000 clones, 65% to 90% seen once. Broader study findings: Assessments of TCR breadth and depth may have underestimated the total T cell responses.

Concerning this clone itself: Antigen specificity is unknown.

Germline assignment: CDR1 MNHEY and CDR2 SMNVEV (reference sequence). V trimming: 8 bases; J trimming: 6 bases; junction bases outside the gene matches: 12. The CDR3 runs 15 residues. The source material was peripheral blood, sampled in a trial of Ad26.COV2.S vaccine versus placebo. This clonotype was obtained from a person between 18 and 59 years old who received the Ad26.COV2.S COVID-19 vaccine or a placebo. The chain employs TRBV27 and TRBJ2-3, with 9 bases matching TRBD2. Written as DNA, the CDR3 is TGTGCCAGCGGACGGGGCGGGAGGGTATCTGATACGCAGTATTTT. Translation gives CASGRGGRVSDTQYF.